The T cell receptor beta chain described here comes from a study of shared clonotypes between healthy human individuals. For the study at large: Sampling drew on donors who were a couple of women and three men aged 18 to 49. The plates for each donor numbered three CD4 naive, three CD4 memory, two CD8 naive and one CD8 memory.

Clones were read by immunoSEQ multiplex PCR, and TCRdb kept only the in-frame ones, dropping some. The repertoire has about 680,000 clones, roughly nine tenths of them found once; the top ten carry roughly 24%. The CDR3 has 14 amino acids. V was clipped by 5 bases and J by 5 bases, with 15 bases between them. CDR1 is SGHAT, CDR2 FQNNGV, per germline. The naive CD8 subset, CD45RO-negative cells positively selected for CCR7, excluded terminally differentiated effector memory CD45RA+ cells. V is TRBV11-2 and J is TRBJ1-2, with D unclear. The TCR was taken from a man aged 30-40 years in good health. The sample was naive CD8+ T cells sorted from blood. In DNA, the CDR3 is TGTGCCAGCAGCCCCGGTCGAGGGTGGTATGGCTACACCTTC. Amino acid sequence: CASSPGRGWYGYTF.